A selection of T cell receptor beta chains follows, all from one sample in a study of T cell responses to AZD1222 COVID-19 vaccine. Data came from immunoSEQ multiplex PCR; TCRdb stores just in-frame clones and leaves some out. The repertoire includes tens of thousands of clones, 85% of them detected once, and more than 4% sits in the top ten. Sequencing used peripheral blood, obtained 28 days after the second AZD1222 dose. Source of these receptors: an adult who received the AZD1222 COVID-19 vaccine. Both conserved end residues are part of each CDR3. D genes are given only for firm matches. Clone size is not always given. Where it is, it says once, few, many or a class for expanded clones.

-	TRBV29-1	TRBJ2-7	-	CSVVQGSYEQYF	TGCAGCGTTGTTCAGGGCTCCTACGAGCAGTACTTC
few	TRBV4-3	TRBJ2-1	-	CASSQDGTQRAHNEQFF	TGCGCCAGCAGCCAAGATGGAACCCAGCGGGCCCACAATGAGCAGTTCTTC
-	TRBV2	TRBJ1-1	-	CASKDSYYEAFF	TGTGCCAGCAAAGACAGCTATTACGAAGCTTTCTTT
-	TRBV11-2	TRBJ2-5	-	CASSLSGVPETQYF	TGTGCCAGCAGCTTATCCGGGGTCCCTGAGACCCAGTACTTC
-	TRBV7-2	TRBJ2-1	-	CASSLGLYNEQFF	TGTGCCAGCAGCTTAGGGCTCTACAATGAGCAGTTCTTC
-	TRBV10-2	TRBJ1-1	-	CASSEYNMNTEAFF	TGCGCCAGCAGTGAGTATAACATGAACACTGAAGCTTTCTTT
once	TRBV7-3	TRBJ1-1	-	CASSPGRVITEAFF	TGTGCCAGCAGCCCGGGCCGTGTCATCACTGAAGCTTTCTTT
-	TRBV30	TRBJ1-2	-	CASPGGGNYGYTF	TGTGCCAGCCCGGGGGGGGGCAACTATGGCTACACCTTC
-	TRBV5-1	TRBJ2-1	-	CASSHEVEDNEQFF	TGCGCCAGCAGCCACGAGGTAGAGGACAATGAGCAGTTCTTC
-	TRBV11-2	TRBJ2-7	-	CASSLGSADEQYF	TGTGCCAGCAGCTTAGGTTCAGCGGATGAGCAGTACTTC
-	TRBV19	TRBJ1-2	-	CASSSRPFESLFGYTF	TGTGCCAGTAGTAGCCGACCATTTGAAAGCCTCTTTGGCTACACCTTC
-	TRBV4-3	TRBJ2-6	TRBD2	CASSQVPRTSGSAGANVLTF	TGCGCCAGCAGCCAAGTCCCCAGGACTAGCGGGAGCGCTGGGGCCAACGTCCTGACTTTC
-	TRBV19	TRBJ1-5	-	CASSLTGAIRQPQHF	TGTGCCAGTAGTCTAACCGGGGCCATAAGGCAGCCCCAGCATTTT
-	TRBV28	TRBJ2-7	TRBD1	CASRPTGGAYEQYF	TGTGCCAGCAGACCGACAGGGGGCGCGTACGAGCAGTACTTC
-	TRBV10-2	TRBJ2-7	-	CASSESPRATYEQYF	TGCGCCAGCAGTGAGTCGCCCAGGGCTACCTACGAGCAGTACTTC
-	TRBV5-4	TRBJ2-3	-	CASSLGLDTQYF	TGTGCCAGCAGCTTGGGGTTAGATACGCAGTATTTT
-	TRBV19	TRBJ2-7	-	CASSIAAGEQYF	TGTGCCAGTAGTATAGCGGCGGGCGAGCAGTACTTC